This is a list of T cell receptor beta chains from one sample in a study of neoadjuvant anti-PD-1 for oral cavity cancer. The protocol was immunoSEQ multiplex PCR, while the TCRdb copy is restricted to in-frame clones and leaves out a portion. This sample has 75,000 to 100,000 clones; more than 80% occur once, and the top ten carry over 2.5%. The material was PBMCs, obtained before nivolumab (anti-PD-1) treatment. The receptor source for this set is a person aged 35 to 85 with oral cavity squamous cell carcinoma. CDR3s leave out the opening cysteine and the closing phenylalanine or tryptophan.

TRBV11-2 12 ASSLWRRGYEQY
TRBV19 12 ASSSYKDRHEQY
TRBV6-1 13 ASSSTGRDYDGYT
TRBV9 14 ASSAPTGLAGPGQF
TRBV27 14 ASSGDGGTGVLEQY
TRBV6-1 9 ASHLGNGYT
TRBV2 10 ASTLGVTEAF
TRBV14 13 ASSQGTDAAYGYT
TRBV4-1 11 ASRNRGGTEAF
TRBV2 9 ASLAGETQY
TRBV4-1 11 ASSQGEYQPQH
TRBV9 14 ASSAGDRDYYNEQF
TRBV5-1 13 ASSQGQGGYNEQF
TRBV6-6 14 ASSPTGGRSNQPQH
TRBV7-3 11 ASSLDRGETQY
TRBV6-1 14 ASSGGTLLPSYGYT
TRBV7-9 12 ASSSRDSRTEAF
TRBV5-1 13 ASSSSPGSYNEQF
TRBV25-1 12 ASSEILDSTEAF
TRBV2 13 ASSESAASPDTQY
TRBV6-1 13 ATLVRGVSTDTQY
TRBV21-1 11 ASSAGHNQPQH
TRBV28 9 ASRDWETQY
TRBV6-1 14 ASSELEGSQSYEQY
TRBV5-1 13 ASSLGLAGTDTQY
TRBV6-5 12 ASSRQGYSYEQY
TRBV10-3 11 AISPRLQETQY
TRBV5-4 14 ASSLGHASSGNTIY
TRBV7-9 12 ASSLQALNTEAF
TRBV6-5 11 ASSYAVAGELF